The sequence of this T cell receptor (beta chain) was determined in a study of monozygotic twins with inflammatory bowel disease. For this clonotype: The antigen remains undetermined.

Every TCR library consumed about 3,800 ng of total RNA. One entry per CDR3 protein, without DNA, is what TCRdb gives after re-calling the 5' RACE reads. Found here are fewer than 550,000 distinct CDR3 sequences; the top ten clones hold 2% to 3%. General study findings and limits: There was no support for any single strong signal or clonotype associated with IBD. Patient-to-patient differences in immunosuppressive treatment may have added variability to the repertoires. Using the inverse Simpson index, IBD patients had lower TCRbeta diversity than healthy co-twins.

From germline, CDR1 is LGHDT and CDR2 YNNKEL (reference sequence). CDR3 length: 17 amino acids. This rearrangement joins TRBV3-1 to TRBJ1-1; TCRdb gives TRBD1 as the D gene, but with no DNA this cannot be confirmed. What was sequenced was blood. The origin of this receptor is a human donor with ulcerative colitis or Crohn's disease, or a healthy co-twin of an affected twin (not recorded which). The CDR3 spells CASSLGQGAKRNTEAFF. Combining the CDR3 with reference TRBV3-1 and TRBJ1-1 gives the whole variable domain DTAVSQTPKYLVTQMGNDKSIKCEQNLGHDTMYWYKQDSKKFLKIMFSYNNKELIINETVPNRFSPKSPDKAHLNLHINSLELGDSAVYFCASSLGQGAKRNTEAFFGQGTRLTVV.